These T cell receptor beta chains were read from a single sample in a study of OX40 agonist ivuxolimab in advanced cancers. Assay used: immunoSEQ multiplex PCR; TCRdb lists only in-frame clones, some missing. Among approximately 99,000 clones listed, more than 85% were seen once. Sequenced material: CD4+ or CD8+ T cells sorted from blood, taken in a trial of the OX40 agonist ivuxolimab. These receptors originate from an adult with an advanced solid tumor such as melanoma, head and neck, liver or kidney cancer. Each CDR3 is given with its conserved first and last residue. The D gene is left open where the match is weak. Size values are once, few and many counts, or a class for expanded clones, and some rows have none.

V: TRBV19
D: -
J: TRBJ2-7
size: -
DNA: TGTGCCAGCAGTACAGGATCTTACGAGCAGTACTTC
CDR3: CASSTGSYEQYF

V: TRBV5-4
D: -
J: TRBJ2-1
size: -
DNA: TGTGCCAGCACCCCACCCGGGTCCGGCAATGAGCAGTTCTTC
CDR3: CASTPPGSGNEQFF

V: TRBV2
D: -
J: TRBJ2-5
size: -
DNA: TGTGCCAGCCGTAGCGAAGGAGAGACCCAGTACTTC
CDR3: CASRSEGETQYF

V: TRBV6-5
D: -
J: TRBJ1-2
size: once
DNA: TGTGCCAGCAGAACGGTCCTCAACTATGGCTACACCTTC
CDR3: CASRTVLNYGYTF

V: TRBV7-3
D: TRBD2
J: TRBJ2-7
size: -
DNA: TGTGCCAGCAGCTGGACTAGCGGGAACTACGAGCAGTACTTC
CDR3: CASSWTSGNYEQYF

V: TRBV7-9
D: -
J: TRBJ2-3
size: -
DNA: TGTGCCAGCAGCCCGGAAGGCCCAGATACGCAGTATTTT
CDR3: CASSPEGPDTQYF

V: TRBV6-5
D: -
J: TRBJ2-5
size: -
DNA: TGTGCCAGCAGAGACGCGGAGACCCAGTACTTC
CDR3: CASRDAETQYF

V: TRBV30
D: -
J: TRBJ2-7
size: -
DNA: TGTGCCTGGGGGGCTAGCCTGGGCGAGCAGTACTTC
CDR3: CAWGASLGEQYF

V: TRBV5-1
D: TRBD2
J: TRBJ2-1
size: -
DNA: TGCGCCAGCAGCTTGGCCACTAGCGGGAGAAATGAGCAGTTCTTC
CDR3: CASSLATSGRNEQFF

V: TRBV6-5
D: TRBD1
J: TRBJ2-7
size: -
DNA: TGTGCCAGCAGTTACTCCGGGACAGGGACCTACGAGCAGTACTTC
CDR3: CASSYSGTGTYEQYF

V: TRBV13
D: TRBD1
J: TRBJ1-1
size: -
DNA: TGTGCCAGCAGCCCAAAGGACAGGGGAGCTTTCTTT
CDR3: CASSPKDRGAFF

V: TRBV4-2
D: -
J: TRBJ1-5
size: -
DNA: TGTGCCAGCAGCCAAGATGCCGGGAATCAGCCCCAGCATTTT
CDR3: CASSQDAGNQPQHF

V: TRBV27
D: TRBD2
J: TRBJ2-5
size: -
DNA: TGTGCCAGCAGTTCCTCCGGGACTAGCGGGATAGCAGAGACCCAGTACTTC
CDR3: CASSSSGTSGIAETQYF

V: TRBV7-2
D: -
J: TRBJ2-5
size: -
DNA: TGTGCCAGCAGCCGGGCGGAGACCCAGTACTTC
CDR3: CASSRAETQYF

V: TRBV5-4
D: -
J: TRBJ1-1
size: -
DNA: TGTGCCAGCAACCATCAAAGGGGTCTCGACACTGAAGCTTTCTTT
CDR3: CASNHQRGLDTEAFF

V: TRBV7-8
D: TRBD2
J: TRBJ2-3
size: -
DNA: TGTGCCAGCAGCTTAAGAGTACTAGCGGGGCTAAGGGGGGCAGATACGCAGTATTTT
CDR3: CASSLRVLAGLRGADTQYF

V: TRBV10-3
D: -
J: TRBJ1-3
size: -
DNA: TGTGCCATCAACCTACAGGATTCTGGAAACACCATATATTTT
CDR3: CAINLQDSGNTIYF

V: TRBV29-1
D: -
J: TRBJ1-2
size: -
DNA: TGCAGCGTGGATCGCGGCGGCCAGGGAACCGGCTACACCTTC
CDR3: CSVDRGGQGTGYTF

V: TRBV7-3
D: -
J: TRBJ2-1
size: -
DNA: TGTGCCAGCAGCCACGGGCCCGGTGAGCAGTTCTTC
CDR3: CASSHGPGEQFF

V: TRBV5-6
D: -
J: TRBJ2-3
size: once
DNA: TGTGCCAGCAGCAACTGGGGGGACAGCCCCTTCACAGATACGCAGTATTTT
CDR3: CASSNWGDSPFTDTQYF

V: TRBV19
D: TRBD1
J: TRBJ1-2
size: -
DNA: TGTGCCAGTAGTATTCTCAACCGGGACAGCATTTATGGCTACACCTTC
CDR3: CASSILNRDSIYGYTF

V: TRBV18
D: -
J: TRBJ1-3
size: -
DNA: TGTGCCAGCTCACCACTTCCAACAGAACGGAATGGAAACACCATATATTTT
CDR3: CASSPLPTERNGNTIYF

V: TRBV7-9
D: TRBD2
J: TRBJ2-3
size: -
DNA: TGTGCCAGCAGCTCAGCGGGAGTGGCAGATACGCAGTATTTT
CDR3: CASSSAGVADTQYF

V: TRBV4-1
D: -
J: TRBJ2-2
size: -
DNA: TGCGCCAGCAGCCAAGTGAAGGGATTTGCCGGGGAGCTGTTTTTT
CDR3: CASSQVKGFAGELFF

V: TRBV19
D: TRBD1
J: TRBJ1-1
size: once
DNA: TGTGCCAGTAGTGCCCGGACAGGGTCCTGGGCCACTGAAGCTTTCTTT
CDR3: CASSARTGSWATEAFF

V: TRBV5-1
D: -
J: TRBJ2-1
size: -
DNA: TGCGCCAGCAGCGGTAAAGGGTTACTCTCCTACAATGAGCAGTTCTTC
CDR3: CASSGKGLLSYNEQFF